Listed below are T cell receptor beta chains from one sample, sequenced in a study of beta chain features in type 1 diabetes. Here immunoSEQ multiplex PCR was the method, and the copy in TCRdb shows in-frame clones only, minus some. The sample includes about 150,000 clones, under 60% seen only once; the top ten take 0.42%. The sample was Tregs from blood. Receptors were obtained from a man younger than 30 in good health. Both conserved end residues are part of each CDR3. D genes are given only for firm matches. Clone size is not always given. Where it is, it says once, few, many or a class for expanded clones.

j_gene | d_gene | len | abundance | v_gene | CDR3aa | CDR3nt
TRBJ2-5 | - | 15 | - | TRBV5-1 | CASSLAFMFQETQYF | TGCGCCAGCAGCTTGGCCTTTATGTTTCAAGAGACCCAGTACTTC
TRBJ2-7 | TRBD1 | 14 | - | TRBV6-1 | CASSNRDRGDEQYF | TGTGCCAGCAGTAACCGGGACAGGGGCGACGAGCAGTACTTC
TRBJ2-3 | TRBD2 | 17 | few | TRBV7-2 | CASSREGRRGGVDTQYF | TGTGCCAGCAGCCGAGAAGGGCGGCGGGGGGGCGTAGATACGCAGTATTTT
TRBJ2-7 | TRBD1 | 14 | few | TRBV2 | CASSEHRGLEEQYF | TGTGCCAGCAGTGAACACAGGGGTCTGGAGGAGCAGTACTTC
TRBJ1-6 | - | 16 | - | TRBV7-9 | CASAPWGGHYNSPLHF | TGTGCCAGCGCACCGTGGGGGGGGCATTATAATTCACCCCTCCACTTT
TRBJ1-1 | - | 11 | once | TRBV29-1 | CSALRTVEAFF | TGCAGCGCCCTGAGGACAGTTGAAGCTTTCTTT
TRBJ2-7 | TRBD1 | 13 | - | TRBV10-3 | CAIGGTGDYEQYF | TGTGCCATCGGCGGGACAGGGGACTACGAGCAGTACTTC
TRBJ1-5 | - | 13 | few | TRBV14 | CASSQWGRGPQHF | TGTGCCAGCAGCCAATGGGGGCGCGGGCCCCAGCATTTT
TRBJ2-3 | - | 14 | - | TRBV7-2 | CASSWAGSTDTQYF | TGTGCCAGCAGCTGGGCGGGGTCCACAGATACGCAGTATTTT
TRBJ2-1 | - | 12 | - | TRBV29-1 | CSVGAGYNEQFF | TGCAGCGTTGGAGCGGGCTACAATGAGCAGTTCTTC